This T cell receptor beta chain appears in the sequencing data of a study of Ad26.COV2.S vaccination and SARS-CoV-2 variants (dated by TCRdb to the early 2020s). The study in broad terms: Donors in the vaccine arm were drawn from COV1001, a phase I-IIa trial of Ad26.COV2.S in healthy adults that was multicentre, randomized, double-blind and placebo-controlled. Ad26.COV2.S was given intramuscularly at 5x10^10 or 1x10^11 viral particles, as a single shot or as two shots 56 days apart. Participants in the trial were split at random into five groups of five each, receiving low-dose or high-dose Ad26.COV2.S once or twice, or else placebo on both occasions. Throughout the experiments and outcome assessment, investigators stayed blinded to trial group allocation. The TCR-sequenced set comprised about 32 samples: around 20 Ad26.COV2.S vaccine recipients, 5 placebo recipients and 8 SARS-CoV-2 convalescent individuals. TCRbeta repertoire sequencing was used to assess the specificity and breadth of SARS-CoV-2-reactive T cell receptors after Ad26.COV2.S vaccination.

Beyond this particular receptor, the publication reports: The study was not powered to compare responses between vaccine doses or regimens. Compared with placebo recipients, Ad26.COV2.S recipients showed higher spike-specific TCR breadth (P = 0.0014). Comparable non-spike TCR breadth was observed between vaccine and placebo recipients, consistent with only spike being contained in the vaccine. According to the authors, total T cell responses may have been underestimated by the TCR breadth and depth analyses. After vaccination, spike-specific CD8+ and CD4+ T cell responses were reported to show substantial breadth.

The CDR3 measures 13 amino acids from cysteine to phenylalanine. Solely the CDR3 DNA is kept, with 39 bases framed from the first base. A distance of 6 bases separates the germline ends of V and J, which lose 3 bases and 4 bases respectively. Via the germline V gene, CDR1 is KGHSH and CDR2 LQKENI. With respect to this clone: The antigen this receptor binds is unknown. No base quality values were provided; no much bigger clone lies one nucleotide off.

TCRbeta CDR3 regions were sequenced with the immunoSEQ Assay. After extraction, genomic DNA underwent amplification by bias-controlled multiplex PCR, followed by high-throughput sequencing. In the source study's methods: To quantify the absolute abundance of every unique TCRbeta CDR3 region, sequences were collapsed and filtered. T cell fraction was estimated by normalization of TCRbeta template counts to usable DNA, with usable DNA being measured through amplification of reference genes present in all nucleated cells. Repertoire TCRs were annotated as SARS-CoV-2-specific by exact matching of V gene, CDR3 amino acid sequence and J gene to a known reactive TCR set. The reference SARS-CoV-2 TCR set was derived from MIRA and filtered for enrichment in COVID-19-positive ImmuneCODE repertoires, a step that removed public or cross-reactive TCRs. Using the MIRA antigens, annotated TCRs were further analysed by specific ORF or by position within an ORF. Depth was the summed frequency of annotated unique rearrangements, while breadth was defined as annotated unique rearrangements over total unique productive rearrangements. Two-sided Wilcoxon rank-sum tests were applied when comparing TCR breadth between groups. As stored in TCRdb, this immuneACCESS dataset retains in-frame rearrangements with V and J assigned. A fraction of the clones does not appear; measured against another copy, unresolved V genes explain less than half of the discrepancy, and the remainder lacks a known reason. The D gene and trimming were derived from the DNA, and the V and J assignments and clone size from that table. For this sample there are about 480,000 clones; around 88% appear just once. Roughly 13% of the sample lies in the top ten.

The treatment or condition label of this sample denotes: around 19 received Ad26.COV2.S at low or high dose, single or two shots; about 5 received placebo; per-sample allocation not given. For vaccine and placebo recipients, repertoires were sequenced using samples collected on day 63 after the first injection. Between 29 July and 7 August 2020, Cohort 1b enrolled 25 adults aged 18-55 years at one site in Boston, USA. Ad26.COV2.S consisted of a replication-incompetent adenovirus type 26 vector by which a prefusion-stabilized SARS-CoV-2 spike protein from the original Wuhan strain was expressed. This receptor was identified in a person aged 18 to 59 who received the Ad26.COV2.S COVID-19 vaccine or a placebo. The specimen comprised peripheral blood, sampled in a trial of Ad26.COV2.S vaccine versus placebo. The sequence joins TRBV18 to TRBJ2-2, with the D gene not clear enough to name. CDR3 region: CASSPQRTGELFF. The nucleotide sequence reads as follows: TGTGCCAGCTCACCTCAGCGCACCGGGGAGCTGTTTTTT.